These T cell receptor beta chains were read from a single sample in a study of blood T cell repertoires in COVID-19. TCRdb's table, derived via immunoSEQ multiplex PCR, lists solely in-frame clones and lacks some. The sample carries roughly 100,000 clones, approximately 80% recorded once. Sequencing was performed on peripheral blood. Every receptor here comes from a man aged 55 to 69 with acute or convalescent COVID-19. Both conserved end residues are part of each CDR3. D genes are given only for firm matches.

d_call j_call v_call cdr3_aa
. TRBJ1-4 TRBV3-1/TRBV3-2 CASSQGGTTNEKLFF
. TRBJ2-3 TRBV14 CASDGGAFTDTQYF
TRBD1 TRBJ2-7 TRBV19 CASSKRQGSYEQYF
TRBD1 TRBJ2-1 TRBV30 CAWGDSRNEQFF
TRBD2 TRBJ2-5 TRBV7-6 CASSLSGRAETQYF
. TRBJ2-5 TRBV12-3/TRBV12-4 CASSYKGMETQYF
TRBD1 TRBJ1-5 TRBV18 CASSPPRGQGAGNQPQHF
. TRBJ2-1 TRBV12-3/TRBV12-4 CASSLSVPEQFF
. TRBJ2-2 TRBV19 CASSIGRGDLNTGELFF
. TRBJ1-1 TRBV5-1 CASSLREGSTEAFF
. TRBJ1-2 TRBV24-1 CATSDLTGEGYTF
TRBD2 TRBJ2-1 TRBV29-1 CSVEIRRGGSSYNEQFF
. TRBJ2-5 TRBV15 CATSRDNGVKETQYF
. TRBJ2-7 TRBV10-3 CAISESRSEQYF
TRBD1 TRBJ1-3 TRBV5-1 CASSLEGQGTGNTIYF
. TRBJ2-2 TRBV7-2 CASSLTENTGELFF
TRBD1 TRBJ1-6 TRBV18 CASSPLDRVGSPLHF
TRBD1 TRBJ1-3 TRBV5-1 CASSPAGTGAGNTIYF
. TRBJ1-6 TRBV6-5 CASSYSTDLVLALHF
. TRBJ2-1 TRBV5-1 CASTIAASSYNEQFF
. TRBJ2-2 TRBV10-3 CAISDRNTGELFF
. TRBJ1-1 TRBV18 CASSPPATANTEAFF
TRBD2 TRBJ2-1 TRBV28 CALAGGSVHNEQFF
TRBD2 TRBJ2-7 TRBV7-2 CASSLLGTSGGYEQYF
. TRBJ2-1 TRBV11-1 CASSLEGRNEQFF
. TRBJ2-1 TRBV3-1/TRBV3-2 CASSQGRELGEQFF
. TRBJ2-3 TRBV10-1 CASSERRDGDTQYF
TRBD1 TRBJ2-2 TRBV25-1 CASSERGQGSAGELFF
. TRBJ2-1 TRBV24-1 CATSDSSGRGNEQFF
. TRBJ2-3 TRBV11-3 CASSSTMTDTQYF
. TRBJ1-5 TRBV2 CASTTTGSNQPQHF
. TRBJ1-2 TRBV30 CAWRSPDRLSYGYTF
TRBD2 TRBJ2-1 TRBV19 CASSSTRERGWQFF
TRBD1 TRBJ2-7 TRBV4-1 CASSQAPGQLYEQYF
. TRBJ2-2 TRBV7-9 CASMLGGVGELFF
. TRBJ1-4 TRBV7-9 CASSSPVREKLFF
TRBD1 TRBJ1-1 TRBV3-1/TRBV3-2 CASTGTGMNTEAFF
TRBD2 TRBJ2-1 TRBV6-4 CASTPLAGAYNEQFF
. TRBJ2-3 TRBV7-3 CASSPDRWGGTDTQYF
. TRBJ2-1 TRBV7-8 CASTPRPSSYNEQFF
. TRBJ1-5 TRBV28 CASRFRGGSNQPQHF
. TRBJ2-5 TRBV11-2 CASSLGWGVETQYF
. TRBJ2-1 TRBV6-4 CASSDSSSRFWEQFF
. TRBJ2-5 TRBV11-3 CASSFSVSQYF
TRBD1 TRBJ2-5 TRBV5-1 CASSFRQGQETQYF
TRBD2 TRBJ2-2 TRBV27 CASSLGTTPGELFF
TRBD1 TRBJ2-4 TRBV27 CASSSAGGWSKNIQYF
. TRBJ1-1 TRBV19 CASKGSGTTVNTEAFF
TRBD2 TRBJ2-4 TRBV5-4 CASSYSGRAVVAKNIQYF
. TRBJ2-1 TRBV7-2 CASSMPGVTYNEQFF